Following are 6 T cell receptor beta chains from one sample sequenced in a study of blood T cells in healthy people across ages. A sample-barcoded 5' primer and a J-beta primer mix were used in a second PCR of roughly 6 to 11 cycles. TCRdb ran MiXCR on the 5' RACE reads and lists one entry per CDR3 protein. Of over 950,000 distinct CDR3 sequences in the sample, around two fifths were seen once. Source material: blood. The receptors were gathered from a man between 18 and 29 years old in good health.

This clonotype came up many times. The chain joins TRBV27 to TRBJ1-1; TRBD1 agrees at 7 bases. CDR1 and CDR2 (germline): MNHEY, SMNVEV (reference sequence). CDR3 length: 13 amino acids. J was trimmed by 3 bases and V by 5 bases; bases with no gene match: 3. The CDR3 here is CASSVTGYTEAFF. CDR3 nucleotides: TGTGCCAGCAGTGTGACAGGGTACACTGAAGCTTTCTTT.

The chain recombines TRBV4-1 with TRBJ2-3, with TRBD2 matching over 7 bases. The V gene's germline CDR1 is MGHRA and CDR2 YSYEKL. V gave up 0 bases and J gave up 0 bases; unmatched junction bases: 3. This CDR3 region has 16 residues. In nucleotides, the CDR3 is TGCGCCAGCAGCCAAGATGGGGGGGTTAGCACAGATACGCAGTATTTT. The encoded protein is CASSQDGGVSTDTQYF.

The chain links TRBV6-5 to TRBJ1-5, with D perhaps TRBD1 (6 bases). The V end was cut by 5 bases, the J end by 2 bases, with 13 bases between. Germline V lookup: CDR1 MNHEY, CDR2 SVGAGI. The CDR3 is 15 residues long. The CDR3 here is CASSGTTGGNQPQHF. The CDR3 DNA sequence: TGTGCCAGCAGTGGAACGACAGGAGGCAATCAGCCCCAGCATTTT.

V gene TRBV5-6 combines with J gene TRBJ1-2; 9 positions agree with TRBD1. V lost 0 bases, J lost 6 bases, and 6 bases stayed unmatched. The CDR3 is 15 amino acids. Germline V gene data show CDR1 as SGHDT and CDR2 as YYEEEE. Written as DNA, the CDR3 is TGTGCCAGCAGCTTGGCAGGACAGGGGATTGATGGCTACACCTTC. This encodes CASSLAGQGIDGYTF.

This clonotype was detected a few times. This chain uses TRBV25-1 with TRBJ1-2, with a weak D call TRBD1 (5 bases). This CDR3 has 15 residues. V was shortened by 6 bases and J by 2 bases, with 16 bases between the two germline ends. Germline V lookup: CDR1 MGHDK, CDR2 SYGVNS. The CDR3 here is CASSAQRGPNYGYTF. CDR3 nucleotides: TGTGCCAGCAGCGCCCAGAGGGGACCCAACTATGGCTACACCTTC.

This clonotype was counted many times. This sequence joins TRBV20-1 and TRBJ2-6; D gene unclear. This CDR3 has 13 residues. Germline-derived CDR1 and CDR2 are DFQATT and SNEGSKA (reference sequence). The CDR3 coding sequence is TGCTCCGTTTCAAGCTCTGGGGCCAACGTCCTGACTTTC. Translation gives CSVSSSGANVLTF.